The TCR beta chain under discussion was sequenced for a study of glioma-infiltrating T cells after dendritic cell vaccination. About the study: Between about 2003 and 2013, patients got autologous tumor lysate-pulsed dendritic cell vaccines. Findings and caveats of the study: Complete blood and tumor specimen sets were limited to few patients. Survival was not directly related to TCR clonality in these patients.

Method: immunoSEQ multiplex PCR; TCRdb's copy keeps in-frame clones and lacks some. Of over 80,000 clones in the sample, more than 80% were seen once. Sample time point: after dendritic cell vaccination, including at tumor progression/relapse. Blood PBMC samples: pre-vaccination, two weeks post third vaccination, and at tumor progression. The CDR3 totals 16 residues. CDR1 and CDR2 (germline): ENHRY, SYGVKD. V shed 10 bases and J shed 8 bases, with 24 bases lying between them. This clone was picked up a small number of times. Antigen specificity is unknown. The chain recombines TRBV10-3 with TRBJ1-6; D gene uncertain. Source: blood, taken after dendritic cell vaccination. The clonotype was recovered from a human donor with glioblastoma. The CDR3 reads CATRIGAANGDSPLHF. The CDR3 DNA follows: TGTGCCACCCGAATCGGAGCGGCGAATGGGGATTCACCCCTCCACTTT.